The source of this TCR beta chain is a study of T cell responses to AZD1222 COVID-19 vaccine. Assay: immunoSEQ multiplex PCR; the TCRdb copy retains only in-frame clones and omits some. This sample yields 80,000 to 85,000 clones, of which 91% are seen a single time; around 8% belongs to the top ten. Overall study results and limits: The CD4 TCRs associated with vaccination extended across spike and predominated at 160-218 and 743-854. Recipients of AZD1222 seropositive at baseline numbered only 5 to 7. After the peak T cell response, and only then, were repertoires sampled. Clonal diversity was possibly underestimated, and white British individuals and females predominated among donors.

Regarding this clone: Its matching antigen is unknown. Distinct nucleotide sequences in the sample also encode this CDR3.

Sequenced material: peripheral blood, taken 28 days after the second AZD1222 dose. The TCR sequence derives from an adult who received the AZD1222 COVID-19 vaccine.

CDR3 nucleotide sequence: TGCAGCGTTGTGGTAGGGAATGGCTACACCTTC. The encoded protein is CSVVVGNGYTF. The rearrangement joins TRBV29-1 to TRBJ1-2; no reliable D call. Germline loops: CDR1 SQVTM, CDR2 ANQGSEA. V lost 4 bases to trimming and J lost 6 bases, with 9 bases between them. There are 11 residues in the CDR3. The full variable domain, its missing parts supplied by reference TRBV29-1 and TRBJ1-2, is SAVISQKPSRDICQRGTSLTIQCQVDSQVTMMFWYRQQPGQSLTLIATANQGSEATYESGFVIDKFPISRPNLTFSTLTVSNMSPEDSSIYLCSVVVGNGYTFGSGTRLTVV.